These 3 T cell receptor beta chains were sequenced from one sample in a study of human T cells and chemical hapten exposure. TCRdb re-derived calls from the RACE reads in MiXCR, one entry per CDR3 protein. The sample carries 75,000 to 100,000 distinct CDR3 sequences, about 8.6% recorded once. Time point specified: healthy volunteer bleed at 2 weeks. The authors extracted total RNA from unfractionated whole blood. The sequenced material came from whole blood. The receptors originated from a female donor in good health. Some clones in this sample may be carry-over from other donors' samples.

This clonotype was observed a few times. The CDR3 loop is CASSETYEQYF. For the CDR3, the DNA is TGTGCCAGCAGTGAAACCTACGAGCAGTACTTC. The chain couples TRBV6-1 to TRBJ2-7, with D hard to call. Germline-derived CDR1 and CDR2 are MNHNS and SASEGT. The CDR3 runs 11 residues. V was clipped by 2 bases and J by 2 bases, with 1 base between them.

This clonotype was counted only a few times. This chain connects TRBV7-2 to TRBJ1-4; D gene uncertain. V was pared by 2 bases and J by 5 bases, with 9 bases between. The germline CDR1 and CDR2 sequences are SGHTA and FQGNSA. The CDR3 sequence is 14 residues long. The CDR3 DNA is TGTGCCAGCAGCTTAAAACACCCGAATGAAAAACTGTTTTTT. This sequence encodes CASSLKHPNEKLFF. Filled out from reference TRBV7-2 and TRBJ1-4, the complete variable domain reads GAGVSQSPSNKVTEKGKDVELRCDPISGHTALYWYRQSLGQGLEFLIYFQGNSAPDKSGLPSDRFSAERTGGSVSTLTIQRTQQEDSAVYLCASSLKHPNEKLFFGSGTQLSVL.

At least ten counts were recorded for this clonotype. The J gene is TRBJ1-6, the V gene TRBV7-2; 7 bases align to TRBD1. The trim removed 5 bases at V and 10 bases at J, leaving 8 bases unmatched. Germline CDR1 SGHTA, CDR2 FQGNSA. The CDR3 runs to 14 residues. The CDR3 DNA follows: TGTGCCAGCAGCCCACGACAGGGTGGGTCACCCCTCCACTTT. Amino acid sequence: CASSPRQGGSPLHF.